The 16 T cell receptor beta chains below come from one sample, sequenced in a study of T cells in Graves' hyperthyroidism and ophthalmopathy. RNA transcripts provided the source from which TCR beta CDR3 regions were amplified. HTBI primers were the set used in a first-round RT-PCR of the TCR CDR3. TCRdb called the multiplex PCR reads again in MiXCR, with one record for every CDR3 protein. The profile shows 300,000 to 450,000 distinct CDR3 sequences, about 15% of them singletons. Material for sequencing was blood. These receptors were collected from a woman aged 25 to 39 with Graves' hyperthyroidism.

On this clonotype itself: A much more abundant neighbour one base away suggests this may be a read error. The V and J genes are TRBV5-1 and TRBJ2-1, with D perhaps matching TRBD1 or TRBD2 (5 bases each). Per germline, CDR1 SGHRS and CDR2 YFSETQ. This CDR3 is 15 amino acids long. The CDR3 coding sequence is TGCGCCAGCAGTATCTTGGGGGACGGCAAGCATGAGCAGCTCTTC. Protein: CASSILGDGKHEQLF.

This clonotype was observed many times. The chain couples TRBV7-3 to TRBJ2-5, with D hard to call. The CDR3 has 14 residues. Trimming shortened V by 1 base and J by 0 bases, and 6 bases separated the two germline ends. CDR1 and CDR2 from the germline V gene are SGHTA and FQGTGA. The CDR3 loop reads CASSLSRDQETQYF. The DNA for the CDR3 is TGTGCCAGCAGCTTAAGCCGGGACCAAGAGACCCAGTACTTC.

This clonotype was seen repeatedly, ten times or more. The rearrangement joins TRBV9 to TRBJ2-3; D not resolved. Germline V lookup: CDR1 SGDLS, CDR2 YYNGEE. Trimming took 0 bases from V and 8 from J, leaving 16 bases between them. CDR3 length: 15 amino acids. Here the CDR3 DNA reads TGTGCCAGCAGCGTAGACCCGATCCCCCTTCCTACGCAGTATTTT. The encoded protein is CASSVDPIPLPTQYF.

This clonotype came up many times. The chain uses TRBV27 and TRBJ1-5; no clear D. Germline lookup yields CDR1 MNHEY and CDR2 SMNVEV (reference sequence). This CDR3 contains 15 residues. Trimming cost V 0 bases and J 5 bases, with 11 bases left between them. The CDR3 DNA follows: TGTGCCAGCAGTTTATCGAATATCCCACATCAGCCCCAGCATTTT. Translating it yields CASSLSNIPHQPQHF.

Notes on this clonotype: The junction departs from the called germline gene at one end, perhaps through a read error. This chain joins TRBV7-7 and TRBJ2-7; weak D call: TRBD2 (7 bases). The length of the CDR3 is 18 residues. Germline lookup yields CDR1 SSHAT and CDR2 FNYEAQ (reference sequence). In DNA, the CDR3 is TGTGCTAGCAGCCCCCTATACCCAGGGGAGGGGCGGACCTACGAGCAGTACTTC. This encodes CASSPLYPGEGRTYEQYF.

This clonotype turned up a few times. This rearrangement joins TRBV20-1 to TRBJ2-7; D is ambiguous. The length of the CDR3 is 12 residues. Germline lookup yields CDR1 DFQATT and CDR2 SNEGSKA (reference sequence). Trimming shortened V by 3 bases and J by 3 bases, and 9 bases separated the two germline ends. CDR3 nucleotide sequence: TGCAGTGCTAGTGGTGGAGACTACGAGCAGTACTTC. Its protein is CSASGGDYEQYF.

This clonotype was recorded a few times. This chain's CDR3 is CASRTRTGPASDEQFF. The CDR3 DNA is TGTGCCAGCAGAACGCGGACAGGACCAGCAAGTGATGAGCAGTTCTTC. The V call is TRBV6-1, the J call TRBJ2-1, with 7 bases matching TRBD1. The CDR3 runs 16 residues. Germline V gives CDR1 MNHNS, CDR2 SASEGT. After removal of 6 bases from V and 8 bases from J, the junction contained 16 bases not matched to a gene.

This clonotype turned up a few times. This chain links TRBV7-9 with TRBJ2-3; D ambiguous. The CDR3 runs to 14 residues. Germline V gene sequence: CDR1 SEHNR, CDR2 FQNEAQ (reference sequence). V was clipped by 1 base and J by 0 bases, with 5 bases between them. The CDR3 region is CASSLGLSTDTQYF. In nucleotides, the CDR3 is TGTGCCAGCAGCTTAGGGCTTAGCACAGATACGCAGTATTTT.

This clonotype was seen ten or more times. The V gene is TRBV5-1, the J gene TRBJ2-3; 8 positions match TRBD2. After removal of 2 bases from V and 5 bases from J, the junction contained 7 bases not matched to a gene. The V gene's germline CDR1 is SGHRS and CDR2 YFSETQ. CDR3 length: 15 amino acids. This chain's CDR3 is CASSFPGGRGDTQYF. CDR3 sequence (DNA): TGCGCCAGCAGCTTCCCGGGAGGGCGGGGAGATACGCAGTATTTT.

This clonotype was picked up a small number of times. Relative to the germline gene, one junction end is altered; a read error may explain this. This chain joins TRBV18 and TRBJ2-4, with a tentative D call TRBD1 (6 bases). The CDR3 length is 17 residues. Germline CDR1 reads KGHSH; CDR2 reads LQKENI. The CDR3 loop reads CASSPLPTGLAKNIQYF. Here the CDR3 DNA reads TGTGCCAGCTCTCCACTACCGACAGGTCTAGCCAAAAACATTCAGTACTTC.

This clonotype occurred many times. The V gene is TRBV18, the J gene TRBJ1-1; TRBD1 agrees at 8 bases. This CDR3 comprises 14 residues. The germline gives CDR1 KGHSH, CDR2 LQKENI. V lost 5 bases and J lost 5; bases outside the gene matches: 7. CDR3 sequence reads: CASSSSQGATEAFF. In DNA form, the CDR3 reads TGTGCCAGCTCATCGTCGCAGGGGGCGACTGAAGCTTTCTTT.

This rearrangement joins TRBV27 to TRBJ2-2; 10 bases are a match to TRBD2. Germline V lookup: CDR1 MNHEY, CDR2 SMNVEV (reference sequence). Trimming at V came to 6 bases and at J to 2 bases, leaving 6 bases not matched to a gene. The CDR3 has 16 amino acids. CDR3 loop: CASRITSGVNTGELFF. The CDR3 region has the DNA TGTGCCAGCAGAATTACTAGCGGGGTTAACACCGGGGAGCTGTTTTTT.

The V and J genes are TRBV20-1 and TRBJ1-5; no reliable D call. The CDR3 has 13 residues. The germline V and J ends were trimmed by 1 base and 4 bases, with 8 bases remaining between them. CDR1 and CDR2 from the germline V gene are DFQATT and SNEGSKA (reference sequence). In nucleotides, the CDR3 is TGCAGTGCTAGAGGCGGAATAAATCAGCCCCAGCATTTT. Translated: CSARGGINQPQHF.

This clonotype has only a few counts. This chain connects TRBV28 to TRBJ2-5; a possible D gene is TRBD2 (6 bases). There are 16 residues in the CDR3. Germline CDR1 and CDR2: MDHEN and SYDVKM. Trimming stripped 3 bases from V and 2 bases from J, with 16 bases between. CDR3: CASSFSGRGRQETQYF. CDR3 in DNA: TGTGCCAGCAGTTTCTCCGGGAGAGGGCGGCAAGAGACCCAGTACTTC.

The chain employs TRBV28 and TRBJ1-6, with no clear D. The germline V gene encodes CDR1 MDHEN and CDR2 SYDVKM. The CDR3 consists of 11 residues. The V gene lost 2 bases and the J gene lost 10 bases, with 3 bases spanning the gap. The CDR3, as DNA: TGTGCCAGCAGTTTACGGTCACCCCTCCACTTT. It specifies CASSLRSPLHF.

This clonotype came up many times. This chain's CDR3 is CASSRPAYNSPLHF. Here the CDR3 DNA reads TGTGCCAGCTCACGGCCAGCTTATAATTCACCCCTCCACTTT. The gene calls are TRBV18 and TRBJ1-6; no clear D gene. V was trimmed by 4 bases and J by 4 bases, leaving 8 bases between them. CDR3 length equals 14 residues. CDR1 and CDR2 (germline): KGHSH, LQKENI.